A single sample gave rise to the 13 T cell receptor beta chains below, sequenced in a study of shared clonotypes between healthy human individuals. Sequencing was performed with immunoSEQ multiplex PCR; in TCRdb, only in-frame clones are kept and a portion is missing. This table has over a million clones, around 76% appearing once. Sample: memory CD4+ T cells sorted from blood. As for subset: CD45RA-negative fraction. These receptors all come from a man aged 18 to 30 in good health.

With respect to this clone: Other DNA sequences of this sample code for an identical CDR3. This chain joins TRBV5-1 and TRBJ2-7; 11 bases map to TRBD2. Trimming cost V 2 bases and J 2 bases; bases outside gene matches: 6. The CDR3 spans 16 residues. Germline V CDR1 and CDR2: SGHRS, YFSETQ. The CDR3 sequence: CASSFLAGGKAYEQYF. For the CDR3, the DNA is TGCGCCAGCAGCTTTCTAGCGGGGGGTAAAGCCTACGAGCAGTACTTC.

The chain has TRBV5-5 and TRBJ2-5; D gene uncertain. Trimming took off 3 bases at V and 7 bases at J, with 10 bases between the two ends. The V gene's germline CDR1 is SGHKS and CDR2 YYEKEE (reference sequence). The CDR3 is made up of 12 amino acids. The CDR3 protein is CASSSDGWTQYF. The CDR3 region has the DNA TGTGCCAGCAGCTCCGACGGGTGGACCCAGTACTTC.

This chain joins TRBV9 and TRBJ2-3; tentatively, D is TRBD1 (6 bases). The CDR3 runs to 15 residues. CDR1 is SGDLS and CDR2 is YYNGEE in the germline V gene. V lost 3 bases, J lost 2 bases, and 13 bases lay in between. CDR3 bases: TGTGCCAGCAGCGCTAGGCAGGGGCACACAGATACGCAGTATTTT. Residues: CASSARQGHTDTQYF.

The chain carries TRBV5-1 and TRBJ1-2; D remains unclear. Germline assignment: CDR1 SGHRS and CDR2 YFSETQ. The CDR3 runs to 14 residues. V was trimmed by 7 bases and J by 8 bases, leaving 21 bases between them. DNA of the CDR3: TGCGCCAGCTCTACTCTGTCCGGATCTGCCGGCTACACCTTC. Translated: CASSTLSGSAGYTF.

The chain carries TRBV7-6 and TRBJ1-5; D ambiguous. The length of the CDR3 is 13 residues. The V and J ends lost 1 base and 6 bases respectively, with 7 bases between them. From germline, CDR1 is SGHVS and CDR2 FNYEAQ. The CDR3 sequence: CASSLDMGQPQHF. The CDR3 DNA reads as TGTGCCAGCAGCTTAGACATGGGTCAGCCCCAGCATTTT.

CDR3 residues: CASSLSTFQPQHF. The CDR3 DNA reads TGTGCCAGCAGCTTATCGACGTTTCAGCCCCAGCATTTT. V usage is TRBV7-9 and J usage is TRBJ1-5; D is uncertain. This CDR3 has 13 residues. Germline values: CDR1 SEHNR, CDR2 FQNEAQ (reference sequence). V was trimmed by 2 bases and J by 6 bases, leaving 8 bases between them.

This chain uses TRBV27 with TRBJ1-2; tentative D call: TRBD1 (6 bases). Trimming cost V 3 bases and J 7 bases, with 12 bases left between them. Germline V gives CDR1 MNHEY, CDR2 SMNVEV (reference sequence). The CDR3 spans 13 residues. The DNA of the CDR3 is TGTGCCAGCAGTTTTACAGGGACCGGTGGCTACACCTTC. Residues: CASSFTGTGGYTF.

The chain recombines TRBV10-2 with TRBJ2-3; tentative D call: TRBD1 (6 bases). The germline gives CDR1 WSHSY, CDR2 SAAADI. V lost 2 bases and J 0 bases, leaving 12 bases between the germline ends. CDR3 length: 16 residues. The CDR3 nucleotides read TGCGCCAGCAGTGAGGGGACACAGCTCAGCACAGATACGCAGTATTTT. Translated, it gives CASSEGTQLSTDTQYF.

The V call is TRBV12-1, the J call TRBJ2-7. TRBV12-1 counts as a pseudogene. The CDR3 length is 12 residues. Here the CDR3 DNA reads TGTGCCAGCAGCCCCCCCTCCTACGAGCAGTACTTC. As protein: CASSPPSYEQYF.

This clone was picked up many times. The chain employs TRBV25-1 and TRBJ2-3; TRBD2 matches 11 bases. Germline values: CDR1 MGHDK, CDR2 SYGVNS. V lost 1 base and J lost 3; bases outside the gene matches: 6. CDR3 size: 17 residues. CDR3 sequence reads: CASSEWGSGGVTDTQYF. The CDR3 DNA reads TGTGCCAGCAGTGAATGGGGTAGCGGGGGGGTAACAGATACGCAGTATTTT.

CDR3 region: CAWSDRQTQYF. CDR3 nucleotide sequence: TGTGCCTGGAGTGATCGGCAGACCCAGTACTTC. The chain is built from TRBV30 and TRBJ2-5; D gene uncertain. The CDR3 spans 11 residues. Germline lookup yields CDR1 GTSNPN and CDR2 SVGIG (reference sequence). Trimming cost V 1 base and J 6 bases, with 6 bases left between them.

On this clone: A far larger clone is only one base removed, so a read error is likely. This sample also contains other DNA sequences that code for the same CDR3. The chain couples TRBV11-2 to TRBJ1-1; unclear D gene. The CDR3 loop spans 13 amino acids. Germline V gives CDR1 SGHAT, CDR2 FQNNGV. The CDR3 region is CASSLRAGIEAFF. CDR3 in DNA: TGTGCTAGCAGCCTGAGGGCGGGGATTGAAGCTTTCTTT.

The V gene is TRBV5-4, the J gene TRBJ1-2; 7 nucleotides align to TRBD1. The V segment lost 0 bases and the J segment 4 bases; nucleotides outside the gene matches: 3. The CDR3 spans 14 residues. CDR1 is SGHNT, CDR2 YYREEE, per germline (reference sequence). Here the CDR3 reads CASSLGGQFYGYTF. CDR3 DNA: TGTGCCAGCAGCTTGGGGGGACAGTTCTATGGCTACACCTTC.